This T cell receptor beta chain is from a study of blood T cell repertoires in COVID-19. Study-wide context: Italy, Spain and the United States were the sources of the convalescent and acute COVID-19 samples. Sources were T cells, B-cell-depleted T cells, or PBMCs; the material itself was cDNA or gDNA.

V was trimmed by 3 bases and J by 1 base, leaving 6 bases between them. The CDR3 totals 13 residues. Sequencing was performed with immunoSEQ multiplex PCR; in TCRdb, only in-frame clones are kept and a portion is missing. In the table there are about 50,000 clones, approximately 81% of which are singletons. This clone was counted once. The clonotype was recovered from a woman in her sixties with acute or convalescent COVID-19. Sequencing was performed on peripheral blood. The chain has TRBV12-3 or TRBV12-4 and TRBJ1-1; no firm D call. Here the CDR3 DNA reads TGTGCCAGCAGTTTCACAGCGAACACTGAAGCTTTCTTT. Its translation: CASSFTANTEAFF.